This is a list of T cell receptor beta chains from one sample in a study of Graves' ophthalmopathy and Graves' hyperthyroidism. TCRdb reanalysed the multiplex PCR reads using MiXCR and keeps one entry per CDR3 protein. The sample has under 60,000 distinct CDR3 sequences, less than 55% seen once; the top ten hold roughly 4.7%. The sample comprised peripheral blood. The receptors originated from an adult woman with Graves' ophthalmopathy. CDR3s leave out the opening cysteine and the closing phenylalanine or tryptophan.

TRBV7-2	TRBJ2-7	ASSPETGSEQY
TRBV20-1	TRBJ1-5	SARGGVERDEH
TRBV19	TRBJ2-2	ASSIASGKGELF
TRBV30	TRBJ2-6	AWSPLGTGGRTGANVLT
TRBV6-4	TRBJ1-5	ASSDLGIVNQPQH
TRBV7-2	TRBJ2-7	ASSHARDSPYEQY
TRBV5-4	TRBJ2-5	ASRTGTGGELHQETQY
TRBV7-7	TRBJ2-1	ASSLTTGLYNEQF
TRBV15	TRBJ1-4	ATSRDRGQEKLF
TRBV5-6	TRBJ2-1	ASRLTSGPGNEQF
TRBV6-1	TRBJ2-5	VSSGRTTQEAQY
TRBV29-1	TRBJ2-5	SVEVGQKTQY
TRBV7-2	TRBJ2-7	ASSLESSSGQY
TRBV7-2	TRBJ1-6	ASSYVRGNNSPLH
TRBV6-4	TRBJ2-6	ASSDGGSGANVLT
TRBV25-1	TRBJ2-1	ASSRQGDYPGSSYNEQF
TRBV7-9	TRBJ2-3	ASGGRAAQY
TRBV7-2	TRBJ1-2	ASSRSPGTGDGYT
TRBV7-8	TRBJ2-6	ASRAGAGANVLT
TRBV27	TRBJ2-7	ASSLDPAYEQY
TRBV7-9	TRBJ2-7	ASSLDRDYSYEQY
TRBV6-2/TRBV6-3	TRBJ2-7	ASAKGYEQY
TRBV5-6	TRBJ2-5	ASSSQAGVETQY
TRBV25-1	TRBJ1-1	ASTWTGRVGQAF
TRBV20-1	TRBJ1-2	SARGLQGLRGYT
TRBV7-2	TRBJ2-2	ASSSKTNTGELF
TRBV30	TRBJ1-2	AWSFPRGRENYGYT
TRBV11-2	TRBJ1-5	ASSHAGSTMLQH
TRBV20-1	TRBJ1-2	SAPGTGGYGYT
TRBV6-5	TRBJ2-7	ASSASGGVGEQY
TRBV7-3	TRBJ1-1	ASSVNGGPTEAF
TRBV3-1	TRBJ2-7	ASGSSANSYEQY
TRBV7-3	TRBJ2-3	ASRVGSWDEQYFGPGTDTQY
TRBV15	TRBJ2-6	ATSSTGTGAFSGANVLT
TRBV7-2	TRBJ1-4	ASSLSRDSEKLF
TRBV7-9	TRBJ1-5	ASSSRRQTFNQPQH
TRBV7-9	TRBJ2-6	AGSRGQGQDSGANVLT
TRBV20-1	TRBJ1-1	SASRDSEAF
TRBV9	TRBJ1-3	ASSVAPTVSGNTIY
TRBV3-1	TRBJ2-7	ASSAPGLPSYEQY
TRBV5-4	TRBJ2-5	ASSWTTQGTQY
TRBV9	TRBJ1-2	ASSAGQGNGYT
TRBV7-2	TRBJ2-2	ASSLSEGF
TRBV6-1	TRBJ2-1	ASSDSGRGPDNEQF